These 2 T cell receptor beta chains were all obtained from the same sample, sequenced in a study of identical twins. TCRdb re-called the 5' RACE reads through MiXCR, storing one row per CDR3 protein. In the table there are hundreds of thousands of distinct CDR3 sequences, 20% to 25% of which are singletons. These records were also assigned to another study, of T cells expressing NK-cell markers.

Material: PBMCs. The receptors shown here come from a woman under 30 in good health.

The V gene is TRBV7-9, the J gene TRBJ2-7; 7 bases are shared with TRBD2. The CDR3 is made up of 15 amino acids. Germline V gene lookup returns CDR1 SEHNR and CDR2 FQNEAQ (reference sequence). With 5 bases clipped from V and 5 bases from J, the junction kept 12 bases outside the gene matches. CDR3 bases: TGTGCCAGCAGCCACACAATGACTAGCACGGACGAGCAGTACTTC. Its translation: CASSHTMTSTDEQYF.

The V call is TRBV20-1, the J call TRBJ1-6; 7 bases agree with TRBD1. V shed 6 bases, J shed 10 bases, and the junction held 12 bases outside the gene matches. Germline-derived CDR1 and CDR2 are DFQATT and SNEGSKA (reference sequence). CDR3 size: 14 residues. Here the CDR3 reads CSAQKQGIGSPLHF. The CDR3 DNA follows: TGCAGTGCCCAAAAACAGGGGATTGGATCACCCCTCCACTTT.